This TCR beta chain was recorded in a study of blood T cell repertoires in COVID-19. Study overall: Samples taken during acute and convalescent COVID-19 were collected in the United States, Italy and Spain. The analysed material was cDNA or gDNA that came from T cells, B-cell-depleted T cells, or PBMCs.

This clone has just one count. TCRdb's table, derived via immunoSEQ multiplex PCR, lists solely in-frame clones and lacks some. The sample lists around 100,000 clones, roughly nine tenths occurring once. There are 16 residues in the CDR3. V shed 11 bases and J 3 bases; nucleotides not matched to a gene: 15. Germline CDR1 reads MRHNA; CDR2 reads SNTAGT. Specimen: peripheral blood. The rearrangement links TRBV6-4 to TRBJ1-4; TRBD1 matches at 7 bases. The TCR comes from a woman aged 60-75 years with acute or convalescent COVID-19. CDR3 DNA: TGTGCCGACCTACGACAGGGAAGTCGGGCTAATGAAAAACTGTTTTTT. Translation gives CADLRQGSRANEKLFF.